This paragraph covers one TCR beta chain sequence. The data originate from a study of blood T cell repertoires in COVID-19. The germline gives CDR1 WSHSY, CDR2 SAAADI. The CDR3 spans 15 residues. V shed 6 bases and J 0 bases; nucleotides not matched to a gene: 3. Researchers sorted participants into cohorts using their self-reported clinical history. Sequencing used immunoSEQ multiplex PCR; TCRdb keeps in-frame clones, though not all of them. The sample shows about 400,000 clones, roughly 90% of them seen only once. This TCR was sampled from a woman aged 30 to 39 with acute COVID-19. The chain uses TRBV10-2 and TRBJ2-3; TRBD2 aligns across 10 bases. The sequencing sample was made of PBMCs or T cells enriched from blood (not recorded which). In nucleotides, the CDR3 is TGCGCCAGCAGGGAACTAGCGGGGAGCACAGATACGCAGTATTTT. This gives the protein CASRELAGSTDTQYF.